This T cell receptor beta chain is from a study of blood T cell repertoires in COVID-19 (dated by TCRdb to 2019 to 2021). Regarding the research as a whole: Recovered participants in ImmuneRACE Cohort 3 were defined by two consecutive negative NP/OP PCR tests, clearance by a healthcare professional, or resolution of symptoms. Deeply sampled blood TCRbeta repertoires from subjects exposed to, actively infected with, or recovered from COVID-19 were included in the dataset. A de-identified subject ID, COVID-19 status, age in years and sex were almost always included in the sample metadata. Where HLA class I and class II types were available, the types were taken from metadata supplied by the sample provider, not from assay-based typing. The material from the prospective study consisted of cDNA or gDNA derived from T cells, B-cell-depleted T cells, or PBMCs. The collaborator samples originated in the United States, Italy and Spain and spanned the acute and convalescent phases of COVID-19. A freely available public database, intended as a resource for researchers studying the immune response to SARS-CoV-2, is where the repertoires were released. Samples came from the ongoing ImmuneRACE study (first 160 participants) plus 1,254 subjects from 6 global collaborators.

Participants in the prospective study were aged roughly 18 to 89 years, lived in about two dozen United States geographic areas, and enrolled through a virtual design. Cohort assignment in the prospective study relied on participant-reported clinical history from a screening survey and a study questionnaire. In the prospective study, whole blood, serum and a nasopharyngeal or oropharyngeal swab were collected from each participant by mobile phlebotomists. Prospective study participants could optionally give additional blood draws and questionnaires over a roughly 2-month period. Before DNA extraction, prospective study blood samples were shipped either frozen or at room temperature. Findings and caveats that apply to the study as a whole: Clinical and demographic metadata were provided uncurated, with the amount varying by source and participant.

In the case of this clone: Its recognized antigen is unknown. One base away there is no much larger clone; base qualities are not given.

TCRbeta CDR3 regions were amplified from genomic DNA by means of the immunoSEQ Assay, a bias-controlled multiplex PCR. The study's own analysis went as follows. Within the assay, amplification of reference gene primers was used to estimate how many nucleated cells each sample contained. To quantify the absolute abundance of each unique TCRbeta CDR3 rearrangement, sequence reads were collapsed and filtered. Productive Simpson clonality was computed per sample as the square root of Simpson's diversity index over productive rearrangements. TCRdb retrieved this table from immuneACCESS and kept in-frame rearrangements only. Not all clones are present; in checked studies, unresolved V genes account for under half, and no reason is known for the remainder. The V and J calls and clone size were taken over from that table, and D and trimming were inferred from the DNA. The sample table holds around 300,000 clones, of which roughly 91% were seen once. Roughly 2% of the sample is held by the ten biggest clonotypes.

V was cut back by 5 bases and J by 0 bases, leaving a gap of 17 bases between them. The germline V gene supplies CDR1 MNHEY and CDR2 SVGEGT. CDR3 length: 17 amino acids, cysteine to phenylalanine. Only the CDR3 DNA stays, 51 bases, in frame from base 1. The chain is assembled from TRBV6-2 or TRBV6-3 and TRBJ2-4, with the D gene too uncertain to name. The receptor was isolated from a woman aged 60-70 years in a cohort exposed to, infected with or recovered from COVID-19 (not recorded which). The specimen sequenced was PBMCs or T cells enriched from blood (not recorded which). In nucleotide form, the sequence is TGTGCCAGCAGTCGCTCCGCTTACATATCAGCCAAAAACATTCAGTACTTC. Translation gives CASSRSAYISAKNIQYF.